A single sample is the source of the 28 T cell receptor beta chains below, sequenced in a study of CD8 T cells in Susac syndrome. The RNA, about 0.5 to 1 ug, was put through reverse transcription using random hexamers. TCRdb ran MiXCR on the immunoSEQ multiplex PCR reads and lists one entry per CDR3 protein. The sample holds 170,000 or so distinct CDR3 sequences, around 95% seen once. Input material: CD8+ T cells from PBMCs. Receptors originate from a human donor with multiple sclerosis.

This chain links TRBV5-6 with TRBJ2-1; no definite D call. The germline V and J ends were trimmed by 1 base and 8 bases, with 7 bases remaining between them. Per germline, CDR1 SGHDT and CDR2 YYEEEE. This CDR3 is 12 amino acids long. The CDR3 DNA reads TGTGCCAGCAGCTTGAGATCGTATGAGCAGTTCTTC. This codes for CASSLRSYEQFF. Full variable domain (rest looked up from reference TRBV5-6 and TRBJ2-1): DAGVTQSPTHLIKTRGQQVTLRCSPKSGHDTVSWYQQALGQGPQFIFQYYEEEERQRGNFPDRFSGHQFPNYSSELNVNALLLGDSALYLCASSLRSYEQFFGPGTRLTVL.

This clonotype showed up just once. The gene calls are TRBV7-9 and TRBJ2-7; a possible D gene is TRBD2 (6 bases). Germline values: CDR1 SEHNR, CDR2 FQNEAQ (reference sequence). Between the trimmed V and J ends, which lost 5 bases and 0 bases, there was a span of 17 bases. The CDR3 runs to 16 residues. CDR3 sequence: CASSPRVRGISYEQYF. Written as DNA, the CDR3 is TGTGCCAGCAGCCCAAGGGTGCGGGGAATCTCCTACGAGCAGTACTTC.

This clonotype was found once. This rearrangement joins TRBV27 to TRBJ2-1, with unresolved D. Trimming stripped 10 bases from V and 7 bases from J, with 14 bases between. The CDR3 runs to 12 residues. Germline lookup yields CDR1 MNHEY and CDR2 SMNVEV (reference sequence). The DNA for the CDR3 is TGTGCCACCACATCTTGGGCGAATGAGCAGTTCTTC. This gives the protein CATTSWANEQFF.

In DNA form, the CDR3 reads TGTGCCACCAGTGATTACCTCGGCGGGAGGGATGAGCAGTTCTTC. Translating it yields CATSDYLGGRDEQFF. The genes are TRBV24-1 and TRBJ2-1, with 9 nucleotides matching TRBD2. V was pared by 2 bases and J by 8 bases, with 6 bases of the junction left unmatched. Germline V lookup: CDR1 KGHDR, CDR2 SFDVKD. The CDR3 is made up of 15 amino acids.

The rearrangement joins TRBV3-1 to TRBJ2-6; no clear D gene. CDR3 length equals 17 residues. V was trimmed by 3 bases and J by 0 bases, leaving 12 bases between them. The germline V gene has CDR1 LGHDT and CDR2 YNNKEL (reference sequence). The CDR3 reads CASSHQLPPSGANVLTF. Here the CDR3 DNA reads TGTGCCAGCAGCCACCAGCTCCCGCCCTCTGGGGCCAACGTCCTGACTTTC.

This chain links TRBV10-3 with TRBJ2-7, with 7 bases fitting TRBD2. The V gene end was trimmed by 6 bases and the J gene end by 5 bases; junction bases not matched to a gene: 10. The germline V gene encodes CDR1 ENHRY and CDR2 SYGVKD. This CDR3 region has 14 residues. CDR3 in amino acids: CAISRVGLLNEQYF. CDR3 nucleotides: TGTGCCATCAGCCGAGTGGGACTATTAAACGAGCAGTACTTC.

The chain links TRBV6-6 to TRBJ1-1, with D perhaps matching TRBD1 (5 bases). The CDR3 totals 13 residues. CDR1 is MNHNY, CDR2 SVGAGI, per germline (reference sequence). V was shortened by 2 bases and J by 4 bases, with 8 bases between the two germline ends. Here the CDR3 DNA reads TGTGCCAGCAGTTACATCGGGGCCACTGAAGCTTTCTTT. Its translation: CASSYIGATEAFF.

This sequence joins TRBV20-1 and TRBJ1-5; D call uncertain. CDR3 length equals 15 residues. Germline-derived CDR1 and CDR2 are DFQATT and SNEGSKA (reference sequence). With 0 bases removed from V and 3 bases from J, the gap between germline ends came to 12 bases. The CDR3 DNA reads as TGCAGTGCTAGAGAAGACGGGTCGACCAATCAGCCCCAGCATTTT. Its protein is CSAREDGSTNQPQHF.

V usage is TRBV6-4 and J usage is TRBJ1-1; D may be TRBD1 (5 bases). Germline loops: CDR1 MRHNA, CDR2 SNTAGT. V lost 3 bases to trimming and J lost 3 bases, with 11 bases between them. The CDR3 extends over 14 amino acids. CDR3 coding DNA: TGTGCCAGCAGTGAGACTGGGGACGACACTGAAGCTTTCTTT. Translated: CASSETGDDTEAFF.

The rearrangement joins TRBV11-2 to TRBJ2-3, with a weak D call TRBD1 (5 bases). CDR3 length: 18 amino acids. Trimming took off 4 bases at V and 0 bases at J, with 20 bases between the two ends. Germline-derived CDR1 and CDR2 are SGHAT and FQNNGV. Written as DNA, the CDR3 is TGTGCCAGCAGCTCCGAGATTGGGGTTAGGGGAAGCACAGATACGCAGTATTTT. It translates to CASSSEIGVRGSTDTQYF.

The chain links TRBV20-1 to TRBJ2-7; D might be TRBD1 (5 bases). The CDR3 spans 14 residues. Germline V lookup: CDR1 DFQATT, CDR2 SNEGSKA (reference sequence). The V and J ends lost 6 bases and 3 bases respectively, with 18 bases between them. The CDR3 reads CSAAGRGLGYEQYF. The CDR3 coding sequence is TGCAGTGCAGCTGGAAGGGGCTTAGGCTACGAGCAGTACTTC.

The genes are TRBV28 and TRBJ1-2; D gene ambiguous. The V end was cut by 5 bases, the J end by 2 bases, with 15 bases between. Germline CDR1 is MDHEN and CDR2 is SYDVKM. The CDR3 has 15 residues. This CDR3 is CASSERGPANYGYTF. The DNA for the CDR3 is TGTGCCAGCAGTGAACGAGGGCCCGCCAACTATGGCTACACCTTC.

The rearrangement links TRBV20-1 to TRBJ2-7, with 10 bases matching TRBD1. Germline loops: CDR1 DFQATT, CDR2 SNEGSKA (reference sequence). The V and J ends lost 6 bases and 3 bases, in that order; junction bases with no gene match: 8. This CDR3 is built from 14 residues. CDR3 nucleotides: TGCAGTGCCCCCTCGGGACAGGGGTTCTACGAGCAGTACTTC. Protein: CSAPSGQGFYEQYF.

The chain combines TRBV9 with TRBJ2-1; 11 bases agree with TRBD2. CDR3 size: 17 residues. CDR1 is SGDLS, CDR2 YYNGEE, per germline. Germline trimming cut 3 bases from V and 1 base from J; bases unmatched to any gene: 6. The CDR3 protein is CASSEATSGTSYNEQFF. The CDR3 bases are TGTGCCAGCAGCGAAGCGACTAGCGGGACTTCCTACAATGAGCAGTTCTTC.

The J gene is TRBJ2-7, the V gene TRBV29-1, with 7 bases that match TRBD1. The CDR3 extends over 13 amino acids. Unmatched junction bases numbered 7, after V lost 5 bases and J lost 3 bases. Germline V gene sequence: CDR1 SQVTM, CDR2 ANQGSEA. CDR3 loop: CSVISQGSYEQYF. Written as DNA, the CDR3 is TGCAGCGTTATCTCACAGGGGAGCTACGAGCAGTACTTC.

The chain recombines TRBV21-1 with TRBJ1-2; the D call in the table, TRBD1, was not verified against the DNA. TRBV21-1 is annotated as a pseudogene. This CDR3 spans 13 amino acids. CDR3 protein: CASIRVRQYGYTF. Written as DNA, the CDR3 is TGTGCCAGCATCCGCGTCAGACAGTATGGCTACACCTTC.

This clonotype was detected only once. V is TRBV9 and J is TRBJ2-2, with D uncertain. This CDR3 is built from 12 residues. CDR1 and CDR2 (germline): SGDLS, YYNGEE. Deletions cut 0 bases from V and 7 bases from J, with 4 bases between. This CDR3 reads CASSVGHGELFF. DNA for the CDR3: TGTGCCAGCAGCGTAGGACACGGGGAGCTGTTTTTT. The full variable domain, in which reference TRBV9 and TRBJ2-2 provide the parts outside the CDR3, is DSGVTQTPKHLITATGQRVTLRCSPRSGDLSVYWYQQSLDQGLQFLIQYYNGEERAKGNILERFSAQQFPDLHSELNLSSLELGDSALYFCASSVGHGELFFGEGSRLTVL.

The chain uses TRBV25-1 and TRBJ2-7; TRBD1 is a possible D gene (6 bases). V was shortened by 5 bases and J by 7 bases, with 12 bases between the two germline ends. This CDR3 region has 12 residues. Per germline, CDR1 MGHDK and CDR2 SYGVNS. The chain's CDR3 is CASSLIQGEQYF. CDR3 DNA sequence: TGTGCCAGCAGTCTCATCCAGGGGGAGCAGTACTTC.

The chain employs TRBV19 and TRBJ1-5; 7 nucleotides line up with TRBD1. Germline V gene sequence: CDR1 LNHDA, CDR2 SQIVND (reference sequence). This CDR3 has 18 amino acids. Losses at the gene ends were 7 bases for V and 0 bases for J; bases not matched to a gene: 15. CDR3 DNA: TGTGCCAGTACCATGCGTGACAGGGATTACTATAGCAATCAGCCCCAGCATTTT. Amino acids: CASTMRDRDYYSNQPQHF.

The rearrangement joins TRBV28 to TRBJ1-1; D not certain. Germline-derived CDR1 and CDR2 are MDHEN and SYDVKM. This CDR3 is built from 15 residues. With 5 bases removed from V and 4 bases from J, the gap between germline ends came to 17 bases. The CDR3 spells CASSLAPRAGTEAFF. The CDR3 DNA sequence: TGTGCCAGCAGTCTTGCACCCAGAGCGGGCACTGAAGCTTTCTTT.

This clonotype has just a few counts. The rearrangement uses TRBV6-2 or TRBV6-3 and TRBJ2-1; D gene ambiguous. The CDR3 runs to 12 residues. The germline V gene has CDR1 MNHEY and CDR2 SVGEGT. V shed 8 bases and J shed 6 bases, with 11 bases lying between them. CDR3 DNA sequence: TGTGCCAGCTTGGCGGAACCCAATGAGCAGTTCTTC. Its translation is CASLAEPNEQFF.

V is TRBV4-1 and J is TRBJ1-2; D not certain. V was cut by 1 base and J by 5 bases, with 11 bases left in between. In germline, CDR1 is MGHRA, CDR2 YSYEKL. The CDR3 runs to 14 residues. The chain's CDR3 is CASSQVSQVYGYTF. The CDR3 DNA reads TGCGCCAGCAGCCAAGTGAGTCAGGTTTATGGCTACACCTTC.

This chain joins TRBV7-9 and TRBJ2-1; no definite D call. CDR3 size: 14 residues. Germline lookup yields CDR1 SEHNR and CDR2 FQNEAQ (reference sequence). V was shortened by 5 bases and J by 2 bases, with 10 bases between the two germline ends. The CDR3 spells CASSTSSAYNEQFF. CDR3 in DNA: TGTGCCAGCAGCACCTCCTCGGCCTACAATGAGCAGTTCTTC. Full variable domain (remainder filled in from reference TRBV7-9 and TRBJ2-1): DTGVSQNPRHKITKRGQNVTFRCDPISEHNRLYWYRQTLGQGPEFLTYFQNEAQLEKSRLLSDRFSAERPKGSFSTLEIQRTEQGDSAMYLCASSTSSAYNEQFFGPGTRLTVL.

This chain joins TRBV5-1 and TRBJ2-7, with a weak D call TRBD2 (5 bases). Germline CDR1 reads SGHRS; CDR2 reads YFSETQ. The V end lost 2 bases, the J end lost 3 bases, and 12 bases lay between the germline ends. The CDR3 is 14 amino acids. The CDR3 here is CASSFRGLHYEQYF. The DNA for the CDR3 is TGCGCCAGCAGCTTTCGTGGACTTCACTACGAGCAGTACTTC.

The genes are TRBV25-1 and TRBJ1-2, with TRBD1 matching 7 bases. J gave up 2 bases and V 7 bases, and 7 bases lay outside the gene matches. The germline CDR1 and CDR2 sequences are MGHDK and SYGVNS. The CDR3 runs to 14 residues. The CDR3 DNA reads TGTGCCAGCACATCGACAGGGAGGAACTATGGCTACACCTTC. Translating it yields CASTSTGRNYGYTF.

The gene calls are TRBV28 and TRBJ2-7; possibly TRBD2 for D (5 bases). The CDR3 totals 13 residues. Germline V CDR1 and CDR2: MDHEN, SYDVKM. The V gene lost 8 bases and the J gene lost 1 base, with 12 bases spanning the gap. The CDR3 reads CASGTGLSYEQYF. The DNA of the CDR3 is TGTGCCAGCGGCACCGGACTGTCCTACGAGCAGTACTTC.

The V gene is TRBV28, the J gene TRBJ2-3, with D tentatively TRBD1 or TRBD2 (5 bases each). Trimming took off 4 bases at V and 1 base at J, with 15 bases between the two ends. CDR3 size: 16 residues. Germline V lookup: CDR1 MDHEN, CDR2 SYDVKM. The CDR3 spells CASSSPGTPGTDTQYF. As DNA, the CDR3 is TGTGCCAGCAGTTCTCCCGGGACGCCTGGCACAGATACGCAGTATTTT.

This clonotype was detected only a few times. This chain joins TRBV11-2 and TRBJ2-1; D is uncertain. Germline values: CDR1 SGHAT, CDR2 FQNNGV. V shed 2 bases and J shed 0 bases, with 8 bases lying between them. This CDR3 region has 15 residues. CDR3 residues: CASSLQWSSYNEQFF. The CDR3 DNA is TGTGCCAGCAGCTTACAGTGGAGCTCCTACAATGAGCAGTTCTTC.